The following is a TCR beta chain sequence with its context. This sample is part of a study of cytomegalovirus exposure and HLA in healthy donors. Primers: 60 Vbeta forward and 13 Jbeta reverse. Libraries were prepared by immunoSEQ multiplex PCR; TCRdb keeps only in-frame clonotypes and omits some of them. The profile covers tens of thousands of clones, with roughly four fifths appearing a single time and approximately 0.6% taken by the ten largest. Sample: PBMCs. The source is a man aged 30 to 45 in good health and CMV-seronegative.

The CDR3 region is CASSIADRGHYEQYF. CDR3 nucleotide sequence: TGTGCCAGTAGTATAGCCGACAGGGGGCACTACGAGCAGTACTTC. This sequence joins TRBV19 and TRBJ2-7; 10 bases align to TRBD1. The germline V gene has CDR1 LNHDA and CDR2 SQIVND (reference sequence). V was clipped by 1 base and J by 3 bases; unmatched bases: 3. The CDR3 runs to 15 residues.